This T cell receptor beta chain was recorded in a study of PD-1 blockade in classical Hodgkin lymphoma. About the research overall: Patients were administered nivolumab (3 mg/kg intravenously) every 2 weeks.

Clones were sequenced by immunoSEQ multiplex PCR, and TCRdb holds only the in-frame ones, with some missing. The sample gives tens of thousands of clones, 70% to 90% of which show up once; roughly 0.48% is in the top ten. Concerning this clone: Its antigen remains unidentified.

Time point in this sample: cycle 4 day 1 (C4D1), after 6 weeks of nivolumab. The patients all showed relapse after autologous stem cell transplantation, while their brentuximab vedotin exposure varied. Thawed PBMCs yielded CD4+ T cells through magnetic negative selection. Responses achieved at best were complete response, partial response or progressive disease. Trimming removed 4 bases from V and 4 bases from J, with 14 bases in between. From germline, CDR1 is GTSNPN and CDR2 SVGIG (reference sequence). The CDR3 has 14 amino acids. Study-wide findings and caveats: Some patients started nivolumab under 1 year after ASCT, and they were excluded. Reports described newly diagnosed patients as having lower baseline TCR diversity than healthy donors.

This TCR was sampled from a human donor with classical Hodgkin lymphoma. This sample comprised CD4+ T cells from blood, obtained before the fourth cycle of nivolumab. V and J are TRBV30 and TRBJ1-5, with D tentatively TRBD1 (5 bases). This CDR3 is CAWKTLGRNQPQHF. The DNA for the CDR3 is TGTGCCTGGAAAACCCTGGGACGGAATCAGCCCCAGCATTTT.